This TCR beta chain was sequenced during a study of T cell responses to AZD1222 COVID-19 vaccine. Regarding the study as a whole: Unmutated variant regions are reportedly the target of nearly half of TCRs that are spike-specific.

TCRdb's copy holds only in-frame clones and misses some; the assay was immunoSEQ multiplex PCR. This sample has some 150,000 clones, with 70% to 90% found just once. V was trimmed by 6 bases and J by 0 bases, leaving 9 bases between them. CDR1 and CDR2 from the germline V gene are SQVTM and ANQGSEA. The CDR3 has 13 residues. Remarks on this clone: Its antigen is currently unknown.

The V call is TRBV29-1, the J call TRBJ1-3; D is unclear. This sequence originates from an adult in good health. Here the sequenced sample was peripheral blood, taken on day 0 of AZD1222 vaccination. The CDR3 spells CSVATYSGNTIYF. The CDR3 DNA is TGCAGCGTCGCGACGTACTCTGGAAACACCATATATTTT.